This is a list of T cell receptor beta chains from one sample in a study of blood T cell repertoires in COVID-19. TCRdb keeps only in-frame clones here, not all; method: immunoSEQ multiplex PCR. The data show 200,000 to 300,000 clones, with 83% seen just once and 3% to 4.5% held by the top ten. Sequenced input: PBMCs or T cells enriched from blood (not recorded which). The origin of the receptors is a woman between 40 and 55 years old who had been exposed to COVID-19. CDR3s include the opening cysteine and the closing phenylalanine or tryptophan. The D gene is left open where the match is weak. Rows give clone size only sometimes, using once, few, many, or a class for an expanded clone.

v_call	clone_size	d_call	j_call	cdr3_aa	cdr3_nt
TRBV19	-	TRBD1	TRBJ2-6	CASSGGQGSLDGANVLTF	TGTGCCAGTAGTGGTGGACAGGGGAGCTTAGATGGGGCCAACGTCCTGACTTTC
TRBV24-1	-	-	TRBJ2-1	CATSDEAASYNEQFF	TGTGCCACCAGTGATGAAGCGGCCTCCTACAATGAGCAGTTCTTC
TRBV28	-	TRBD2	TRBJ2-7	CASTQPPYGGISYEQYF	TGTGCCAGCACCCAACCCCCCTACGGGGGGATCTCCTACGAGCAGTACTTC
TRBV7-2	-	-	TRBJ2-5	CASSFRQGNQETQYF	TGTGCCAGCAGCTTTCGCCAGGGAAACCAAGAGACCCAGTACTTC
TRBV5-1	-	-	TRBJ1-5	CASSLTPGDGNQPQHF	TGCGCCAGCAGCTTAACGCCGGGGGATGGCAATCAGCCCCAGCATTTT
TRBV19	-	TRBD1	TRBJ2-7	CASSRGQGSFGEQYF	TGTGCCAGTAGTAGGGGACAGGGGTCCTTTGGGGAGCAGTACTTC
TRBV5-1	-	-	TRBJ2-3	CASSLVGFVEDTQYF	TGCGCCAGCAGCTTGGTGGGCTTCGTGGAAGATACGCAGTATTTT
TRBV5-1	-	-	TRBJ2-6	CASSLDPGSGANVLTF	TGCGCCAGCAGCTTGGACCCAGGTTCTGGGGCCAACGTCCTGACTTTC
TRBV6-2/TRBV6-3	-	TRBD1	TRBJ1-2	CASSPGQAAAYGYTF	TGTGCCAGCAGTCCCGGACAGGCTGCGGCCTATGGCTACACCTTC
TRBV12-3/TRBV12-4	-	TRBD2	TRBJ2-7	CASRPSGPYEQYF	TGTGCCAGCAGGCCTAGCGGTCCCTACGAGCAGTACTTC
TRBV6-4	-	-	TRBJ1-1	CASRADRLNTEAFF	TGTGCCAGCAGAGCCGACAGACTGAACACTGAAGCTTTCTTT
TRBV30	-	-	TRBJ1-5	CAWSVRRGNQPQHF	TGTGCCTGGAGTGTAAGAAGGGGGAATCAGCCCCAGCATTTT
TRBV2	-	TRBD2	TRBJ2-2	CASRQRGAGDTGELFF	TGTGCCAGCAGGCAAAGGGGCGCGGGGGACACCGGGGAGCTGTTTTTT
TRBV5-1	-	-	TRBJ1-2	CASSLAGDGYTF	TGCGCCAGCAGCTTGGCGGGAGATGGCTACACCTTC
TRBV6-6	-	-	TRBJ1-1	CASSYRQDHTEAFF	TGTGCCAGCAGTTATCGACAAGACCACACTGAAGCTTTCTTT
TRBV19	-	-	TRBJ2-2	CASSIGQNSGELFF	TGTGCCAGTAGTATAGGACAAAACTCCGGGGAGCTGTTTTTT
TRBV19	few	-	TRBJ1-6	CASSIGGGPRYNSPLHF	TGTGCCAGTAGTATTGGGGGCGGCCCAAGGTATAATTCACCCCTCCACTTT
TRBV4-1	-	TRBD1	TRBJ2-7	CASSQEGTATYEQYF	TGCGCCAGCAGCCAAGAAGGGACAGCAACCTACGAGCAGTACTTC
TRBV19	-	-	TRBJ1-2	CASTGQGYRLTQGYGYTF	TGTGCCAGTACCGGGCAGGGGTACAGACTCACACAGGGCTATGGCTACACCTTC
TRBV5-6	-	-	TRBJ1-4	CASSLAALIHSATNEKLFF	TGTGCCAGCAGCTTGGCGGCCCTGATTCACAGTGCAACTAATGAAAAACTGTTTTTT
TRBV7-9	-	-	TRBJ2-3	CASRAGGAGDTQYF	TGTGCCAGCAGAGCTGGGGGGGCAGGGGATACGCAGTATTTT
TRBV19	-	-	TRBJ1-2	CASSSRTADYGYTF	TGTGCCAGTAGTTCACGGACAGCGGATTATGGCTACACCTTC
TRBV19	-	-	TRBJ2-1	CASSIDGASYNEQFF	TGTGCCAGTAGTATAGATGGGGCCTCCTACAATGAGCAGTTCTTC
TRBV5-5	-	TRBD2	TRBJ2-5	CASSPGLAGGQETQYF	TGTGCCAGCAGCCCGGGACTAGCGGGGGGCCAAGAGACCCAGTACTTC
TRBV5-4	-	-	TRBJ2-5	CASSPPGQQETQYF	TGTGCCAGCAGCCCCCCAGGGCAGCAAGAGACCCAGTACTTC
TRBV29-1	-	-	TRBJ1-2	CSATLLLNYGYTF	TGCAGCGCCACCTTACTCCTGAACTATGGCTACACCTTC
TRBV5-1	-	TRBD2	TRBJ2-1	CASQAGGLSYNEQFF	TGCGCCAGCCAGGCGGGGGGTCTCTCCTACAATGAGCAGTTCTTC
TRBV30	few	-	TRBJ1-4	CAWSVSGLTTNEKLFF	TGTGCCTGGAGTGTGTCAGGACTGACAACTAATGAAAAACTGTTTTTT
TRBV28	-	-	TRBJ1-2	CASRGAEEAVYGYTF	TGTGCCAGCAGAGGCGCCGAAGAGGCCGTCTATGGCTACACCTTC
TRBV5-6	-	-	TRBJ1-5	CASSLEGRVGQPQHF	TGTGCCAGCAGCTTGGAGGGCAGGGTGGGTCAGCCCCAGCATTTT
TRBV12-3/TRBV12-4	-	-	TRBJ1-2	CASRNMGGYGYTF	TGTGCCAGTAGGAACATGGGAGGGTATGGCTACACCTTC
TRBV18	few	TRBD1	TRBJ2-7	CASSPPGQGVFDEQYF	TGTGCCAGCTCACCGCCGGGACAGGGAGTCTTCGACGAGCAGTACTTC
TRBV19	-	-	TRBJ1-1	CASSIDLRGDLNTEAFF	TGTGCCAGTAGTATAGATCTAAGGGGCGACTTGAACACTGAAGCTTTCTTT
TRBV10-3	-	-	TRBJ1-5	CAISAGGGQVGQPQHF	TGTGCCATCAGTGCCGGGGGAGGCCAAGTCGGGCAGCCCCAGCATTTT
TRBV11-3	-	TRBD1	TRBJ1-1	CASSGRDRVAFF	TGTGCCAGCAGCGGGAGGGACAGGGTCGCTTTCTTT
TRBV5-3	-	TRBD1	TRBJ1-5	CARSQGQAAGPQHF	TGTGCCAGAAGCCAGGGACAGGCGGCAGGGCCCCAGCATTTT
TRBV19	-	TRBD1	TRBJ1-4	CASSRDRTNEKLFF	TGTGCCAGTAGTAGGGACAGAACTAATGAAAAACTGTTTTTT
TRBV7-2	-	TRBD1	TRBJ2-7	CASSPRGTGGLREQYF	TGTGCCAGCAGCCCCCGGGGGACAGGGGGCTTGAGGGAGCAGTACTTC